This T cell receptor (beta chain) was identified in a study of OX40 agonist ivuxolimab in advanced cancers. About the study: Two cutaneous melanoma patients and one hepatocellular carcinoma patient, three in all, had partial responses.

Sequenced by immunoSEQ multiplex PCR; TCRdb stores in-frame clones only, minus some. The data contain fewer than 85,000 clones, more than 70% of them seen just once; the ten biggest clones take up 0.7% to 1%. Per germline, CDR1 MDHEN and CDR2 SYDVKM. The CDR3 spans 12 residues. The germline V and J ends were trimmed by 2 bases and 6 bases, with 7 bases remaining between them. The clonotype originates from an adult with an advanced solid tumor such as melanoma, head and neck, liver or kidney cancer. The chain recombines TRBV28 with TRBJ2-5; D perhaps matches TRBD2 (5 bases). Here the sequenced sample was CD4+ or CD8+ T cells sorted from blood, taken in a trial of the OX40 agonist ivuxolimab. The CDR3 sequence: CASSLEGQTQYF. The CDR3 bases are TGTGCCAGCAGTTTAGAGGGCCAGACCCAGTACTTC. The variable domain in full, completed from reference TRBV28 and TRBJ2-5, reads DVKVTQSSRYLVKRTGEKVFLECVQDMDHENMFWYRQDPGLGLRLIYFSYDVKMKEKGDIPEGYSVSREKKERFSLILESASTNQTSMYLCASSLEGQTQYFGPGTRLLVL.